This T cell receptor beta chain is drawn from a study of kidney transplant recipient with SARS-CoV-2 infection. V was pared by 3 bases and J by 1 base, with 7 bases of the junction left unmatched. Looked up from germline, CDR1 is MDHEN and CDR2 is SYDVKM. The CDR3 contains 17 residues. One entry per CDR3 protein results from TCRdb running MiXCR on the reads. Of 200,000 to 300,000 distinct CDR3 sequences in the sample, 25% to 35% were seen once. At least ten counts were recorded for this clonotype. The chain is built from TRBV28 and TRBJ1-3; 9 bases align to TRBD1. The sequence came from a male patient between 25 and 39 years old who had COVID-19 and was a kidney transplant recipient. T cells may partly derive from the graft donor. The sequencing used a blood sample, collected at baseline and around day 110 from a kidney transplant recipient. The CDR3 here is CASSLWDRVRSGNTIYF. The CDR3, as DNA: TGTGCCAGCAGTTTGTGGGACAGGGTAAGGTCTGGAAACACCATATATTTT.